This entry lists 10 T cell receptor beta chains sequenced from one sample in a study of molecular identifiers for immune sequencing clone quantification. TCRdb reprocessed the PCR reads with MiXCR, giving one entry per CDR3 protein. The top ten clones hold 0.75% to 0.95% of a sample with about 640,000 distinct CDR3 sequences, approximately 20% of them seen once. The sequencing sample was made of naive CD8+ T cells from blood, with Jurkat cell RNA spiked in. As for subset: FACS-sorted CD8+CD4-CCR7+CD45RA+ naive T cells. The receptors were sampled from a human donor in good health. Some libraries in this study had Jurkat cell RNA spiked in.

Many counts were recorded for this clonotype. The rearrangement joins TRBV6-5 to TRBJ2-7, with D perhaps assigned TRBD1 or TRBD2 (5 bases each). Germline V gene lookup returns CDR1 MNHEY and CDR2 SVGAGI. Trimming pared 0 bases from V and 3 bases from J, leaving 15 bases between. CDR3 size: 16 residues. The CDR3 DNA reads TGTGCCAGCAGTTACTCGGGGGTAAAACGAGTCTACGAGCAGTACTTC. Encoded protein: CASSYSGVKRVYEQYF.

There are a few counts of this clonotype. A much larger clone sits a single nucleotide away, making a read error possible. V gene TRBV6-1 combines with J gene TRBJ1-5; 7 nucleotides line up with TRBD1. The CDR3 totals 16 residues. Germline loops: CDR1 MNHNS, CDR2 SASEGT. For the CDR3, the DNA is TGTGCCAGCAGTAACGGGACAGCCGTATACAATCATCCCCAGCATTTT. Residues: CASSNGTAVYNHPQHF.

The table lists this clonotype with many counts. V usage is TRBV5-5 and J usage is TRBJ1-6; D uncertain. Germline V CDR1 and CDR2: SGHKS, YYEKEE (reference sequence). The CDR3 consists of 14 residues. V lost 3 bases, J lost 6 bases, and 10 bases lay in between. The CDR3 loop reads CASSSTDRNSPLHF. The DNA of the CDR3 is TGTGCCAGCAGCTCGACGGATCGTAATTCACCCCTCCACTTT.

This clonotype was found many times. One junction end disagrees with the germline gene, perhaps due to a read error. V usage is TRBV3-1 and J usage is TRBJ1-1; 7 bases are a match to TRBD1. CDR3 size: 14 residues. CDR1 LGHDT and CDR2 YNNKEL come from the germline V gene (reference sequence). CDR3 sequence: CASSQGGMNTEAFF. In DNA form, the CDR3 reads TGCGCCAGCAGCCAGGGGGGAATGAACACTGAAGCTTTCTTT.

At least ten counts were recorded for this clonotype. This chain links TRBV29-1 with TRBJ2-1; tentative D call: TRBD1 (6 bases). V was pared by 7 bases and J by 5 bases, with 9 bases between. Germline CDR1 is SQVTM and CDR2 is ANQGSEA. The length of the CDR3 is 11 residues. In nucleotides, the CDR3 is TGCAGCGGGACAGAAAACAATGAGCAGTTCTTC. Translated, it gives CSGTENNEQFF.

This clonotype was recorded at least ten times. The CDR3 spells CASSQGTPPSTDTQYF. CDR3 nucleotides: TGCGCCAGCAGCCAAGGGACACCGCCTAGCACAGATACGCAGTATTTT. The rearrangement joins TRBV4-1 to TRBJ2-3, with a tentative D call TRBD1 (5 bases). The V gene's germline CDR1 is MGHRA and CDR2 YSYEKL. The V end was cut by 1 base, the J end by 0 bases, with 11 bases between. The CDR3 contains 16 residues.

A few counts support this clonotype. V usage is TRBV12-3 or TRBV12-4 and J usage is TRBJ2-7; 8 bases are shared with TRBD1. This CDR3 spans 15 amino acids. Trimming at V came to 5 bases and at J to 6 bases, leaving 12 bases not matched to a gene. CDR3 in amino acids: CASSPPRTGRREQYF. In nucleotides, the CDR3 is TGTGCCAGCAGTCCCCCCCGGACAGGGCGGCGCGAGCAGTACTTC.

The genes are TRBV16 and TRBJ1-6, with D unclear. The CDR3 extends over 17 amino acids. CDR1 and CDR2 from the germline V gene are KGHSY and FQNENV. Trimming cost V 2 bases and J 3 bases, with 14 bases left between them. The CDR3 DNA reads TGTGCCAGCAGCCAAGGGGAGGGTGTCCGCTATAATTCACCCCTCCACTTT. Its protein is CASSQGEGVRYNSPLHF.

This clonotype was observed a handful of times. This chain links TRBV12-3 or TRBV12-4 with TRBJ1-5; 8 bases line up with TRBD1. The CDR3 is 14 residues long. The V segment lost 6 bases and the J segment 5 bases; nucleotides outside the gene matches: 6. The CDR3 coding sequence is TGTGCCAGCAGCGGACAGGGTGGTGATCAGCCCCAGCATTTT. Translated, it gives CASSGQGGDQPQHF.

This clonotype has just a few counts. This chain connects TRBV7-6 to TRBJ2-7; D is tentatively TRBD1 or TRBD2 (5 bases each). There are 13 residues in the CDR3. Trimming removed 1 base at V and 6 bases at J, with 10 bases between. Germline CDR1 and CDR2: SGHVS and FNYEAQ. CDR3 DNA sequence: TGTGCCAGCAGCTTAGGGGACGGGTCCGAGCAGTACTTC. Its translation: CASSLGDGSEQYF.